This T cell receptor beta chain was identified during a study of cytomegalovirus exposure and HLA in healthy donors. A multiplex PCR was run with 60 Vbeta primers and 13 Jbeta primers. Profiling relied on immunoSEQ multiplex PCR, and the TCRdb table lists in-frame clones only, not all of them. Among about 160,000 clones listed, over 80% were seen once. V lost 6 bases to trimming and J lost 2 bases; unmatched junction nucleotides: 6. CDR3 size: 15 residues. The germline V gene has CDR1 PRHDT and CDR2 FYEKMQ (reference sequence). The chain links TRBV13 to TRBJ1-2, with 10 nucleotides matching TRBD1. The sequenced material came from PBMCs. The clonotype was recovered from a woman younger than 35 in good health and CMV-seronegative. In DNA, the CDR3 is TGTGCCAGCAGGGGACAGGGGTTGGCGAACTATGGCTACACCTTC. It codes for CASRGQGLANYGYTF.